The clone carrying this T cell receptor beta chain was seen more than once but under ten times. These data belong to a study of blood T cells in healthy people across ages. A J-beta primer mix and a sample-barcoded 5' primer were used in a second PCR of roughly 6 to 11 cycles. TCRdb redid the calling of the 5' RACE reads with MiXCR, one entry per CDR3 protein. The sample records fewer than 900,000 distinct CDR3 sequences, roughly two fifths being singletons. The germline V gene encodes CDR1 SQVTM and CDR2 ANQGSEA. The CDR3 is 11 residues long. The V segment lost 6 bases and the J segment 5 bases; nucleotides outside the gene matches: 2. Those donating, healthy Caucasian individuals from Russia, were aged roughly 6 to 100.

The J gene is TRBJ1-1, the V gene TRBV29-1; 8 nucleotides agree with TRBD1. The sequencing input was blood. The source of this sequence is a woman aged 60 to 75 in good health. CDR3 residues: CSVRGRTEAFF. CDR3 coding DNA: TGCAGCGTCAGGGGGCGAACTGAAGCTTTCTTT.